Given below is one TCR beta chain in context. TCRdb keeps only in-frame clones here, not all; method: immunoSEQ multiplex PCR. The table has around 480,000 clones, 75% to 80% seen once; the top ten hold under 15%. These data belong to a study of shared clonotypes between healthy human individuals. Germline V gives CDR1 MNHEY, CDR2 SVGAGI. The CDR3 loop spans 13 amino acids. V gave up 6 bases and J gave up 6 bases; unmatched junction bases: 5. Input material: PBMCs. V usage is TRBV6-5 and J usage is TRBJ2-4; 7 positions match TRBD1. The sequence derives from a woman between 35 and 50 years old in good health. Some clones in this sample may be carry-over from other donors' samples. CDR3 bases: TGTGCCAGCAGCTCGGACAGGACAAACATTCAGTACTTC. It codes for CASSSDRTNIQYF.